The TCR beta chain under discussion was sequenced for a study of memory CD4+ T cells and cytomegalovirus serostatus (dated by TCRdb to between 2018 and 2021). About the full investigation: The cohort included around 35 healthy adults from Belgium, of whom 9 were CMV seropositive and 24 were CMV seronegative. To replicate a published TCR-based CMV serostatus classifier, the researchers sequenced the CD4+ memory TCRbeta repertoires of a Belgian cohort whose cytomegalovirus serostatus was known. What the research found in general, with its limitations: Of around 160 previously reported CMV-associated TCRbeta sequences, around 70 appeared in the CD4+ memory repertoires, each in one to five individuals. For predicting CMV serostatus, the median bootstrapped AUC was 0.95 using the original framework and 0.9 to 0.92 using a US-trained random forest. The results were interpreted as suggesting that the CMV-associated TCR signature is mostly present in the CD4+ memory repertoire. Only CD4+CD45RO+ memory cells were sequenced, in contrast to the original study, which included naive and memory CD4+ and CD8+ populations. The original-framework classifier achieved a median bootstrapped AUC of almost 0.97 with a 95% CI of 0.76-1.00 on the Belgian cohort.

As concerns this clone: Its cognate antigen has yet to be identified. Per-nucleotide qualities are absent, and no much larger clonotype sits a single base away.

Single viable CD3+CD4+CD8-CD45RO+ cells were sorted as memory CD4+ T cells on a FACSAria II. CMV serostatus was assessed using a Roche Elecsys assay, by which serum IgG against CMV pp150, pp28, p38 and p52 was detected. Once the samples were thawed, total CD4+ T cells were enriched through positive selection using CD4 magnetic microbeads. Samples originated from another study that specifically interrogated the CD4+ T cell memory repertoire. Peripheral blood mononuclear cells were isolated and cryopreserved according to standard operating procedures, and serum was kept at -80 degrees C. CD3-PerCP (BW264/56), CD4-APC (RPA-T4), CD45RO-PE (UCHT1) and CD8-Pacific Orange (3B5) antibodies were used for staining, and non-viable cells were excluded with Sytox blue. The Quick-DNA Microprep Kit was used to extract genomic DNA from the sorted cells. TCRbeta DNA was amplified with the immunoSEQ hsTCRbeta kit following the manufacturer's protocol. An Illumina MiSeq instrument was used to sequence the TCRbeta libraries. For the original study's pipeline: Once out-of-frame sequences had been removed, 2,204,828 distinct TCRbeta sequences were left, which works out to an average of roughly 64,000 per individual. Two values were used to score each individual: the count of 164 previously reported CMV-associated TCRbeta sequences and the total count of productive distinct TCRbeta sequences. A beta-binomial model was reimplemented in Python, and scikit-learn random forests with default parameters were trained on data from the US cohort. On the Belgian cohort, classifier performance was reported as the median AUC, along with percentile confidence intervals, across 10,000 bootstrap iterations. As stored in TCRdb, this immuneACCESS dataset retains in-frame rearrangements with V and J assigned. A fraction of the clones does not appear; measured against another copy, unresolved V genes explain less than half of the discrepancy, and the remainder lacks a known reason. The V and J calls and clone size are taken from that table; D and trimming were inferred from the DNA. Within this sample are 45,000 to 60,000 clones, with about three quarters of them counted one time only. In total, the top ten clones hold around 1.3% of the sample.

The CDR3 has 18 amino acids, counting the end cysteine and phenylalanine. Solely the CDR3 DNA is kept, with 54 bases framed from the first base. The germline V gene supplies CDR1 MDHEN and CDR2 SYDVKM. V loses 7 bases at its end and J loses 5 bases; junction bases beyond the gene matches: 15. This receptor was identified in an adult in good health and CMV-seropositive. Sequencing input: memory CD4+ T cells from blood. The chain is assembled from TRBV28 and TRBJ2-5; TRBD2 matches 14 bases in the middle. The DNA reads TGTGCCAGCACCGTCCCGGGACTAGCGGGAGCCGTCCGGGAGACCCAGTACTTC. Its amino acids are CASTVPGLAGAVRETQYF.